The source of this TCR beta chain is a study of spatial heterogeneity in lung cancer. Study-wide background: There were consistently more beta-chain sequences detected than alpha-chain sequences. For the average unique TCR and UMI combination, more than 8.5 occurrences appeared in raw reads. Overall study results and limits: Blood contained ubiquitous expanded tumor TCRs more at resection than at follow-up.

Using its own MiXCR run on the 5' RACE reads, TCRdb lists one record per CDR3 protein. The table shows 25,000 to 30,000 distinct CDR3 sequences, with 5% to 6.5% occurring only once. This clonotype was seen only a few times. What it binds is not known. Indicated time point: blood at routine non-recurrence follow-up after resection. Tumor, nontumor lung or frozen PBMC supplied whole RNA, sequenced without sorting. The sample here was PBMCs, taken at follow-up. This clonotype was obtained from a male donor with early-stage non-small cell lung cancer.

The CDR3 sequence is CASSPLDTQYF. The CDR3 coding sequence is TGTGCCAGCTCACCGTTAGATACGCAGTATTTT. The gene calls are TRBV18 and TRBJ2-3; D is unclear. The germline CDR1 and CDR2 sequences are KGHSH and LQKENI. There are 11 residues in the CDR3. Trimming took 3 bases from V and 5 from J, leaving 3 bases between them.